Below are 14 T cell receptor beta chains sequenced from a single sample in a study of control samples from healthy donors and cancer patients. Produced via immunoSEQ multiplex PCR; TCRdb's table is partial and in-frame only. The sample includes tens of thousands of clones, about 92% of them seen just once. Specimen: PBMCs. These receptors were taken from a man aged 30-40 years with colorectal cancer.

The chain carries TRBV30 and TRBJ2-1, with D hard to call. Looked up from germline, CDR1 is GTSNPN and CDR2 is SVGIG (reference sequence). CDR3 length: 13 residues. With 4 bases removed from V and 4 bases from J, the gap between germline ends came to 11 bases. For the CDR3, the DNA is TGTGCCTGGACAGTCGCCCGGTACAATGAGCAGTTCTTC. Its protein product is CAWTVARYNEQFF. The full variable domain, in which reference TRBV30 and TRBJ2-1 provide the parts outside the CDR3, is SQTIHQWPATLVQPVGSPLSLECTVEGTSNPNLYWYRQAAGRGLQLLFYSVGIGQISSEVPQNLSASRPQDRQFILSSKKLLLSDSGFYLCAWTVARYNEQFFGPGTRLTVL.

This chain links TRBV2 with TRBJ1-2; possible D gene TRBD1, 6 bases. The CDR3 is made up of 11 amino acids. Trimming removed 5 bases from V and 10 bases from J, with 11 bases in between. Germline lookup yields CDR1 SNHLY and CDR2 FYNNEI. The CDR3 region is CASSRQDTYTF. CDR3 sequence (DNA): TGTGCCAGCAGTAGACAGGACACCTACACCTTC.

The chain employs TRBV6-2 or TRBV6-3 and TRBJ2-7, with a weak D call TRBD2 (6 bases). V lost 4 bases and J 2 bases, leaving 15 bases between the germline ends. From germline, CDR1 is MNHEY and CDR2 SVGEGT. CDR3 length: 15 residues. In DNA, the CDR3 is TGTGCCAGCAGTTGGGCCGGCGGGGTTACCTACGAGCAGTACGTC. Protein product: CASSWAGGVTYEQYV.

The V call is TRBV30, the J call TRBJ2-6; 10 bases line up with TRBD2. The germline gives CDR1 GTSNPN, CDR2 SVGIG (reference sequence). After removal of 2 bases from V and 0 bases from J, the junction contained 7 bases not matched to a gene. CDR3 length: 18 amino acids. CDR3 region: CAWSLAGAMISGANVLTF. The CDR3 coding sequence is TGTGCCTGGAGTCTAGCGGGGGCCATGATCTCTGGGGCCAACGTCCTGACTTTC.

V and J are TRBV5-1 and TRBJ2-5; 10 bases match TRBD2. From germline, CDR1 is SGHRS and CDR2 YFSETQ. CDR3 length equals 15 residues. V was clipped by 0 bases and J by 4 bases; unmatched bases: 3. The CDR3, as DNA: TGCGCCAGCAGCTTGGGGGCTAGCGGGGGAGAGACCCAGTACTTC. It specifies CASSLGASGGETQYF.

The rearrangement uses TRBV12-5 and TRBJ2-7; 7 nucleotides align to TRBD1. Germline trimming cut 2 bases from V and 3 bases from J; bases unmatched to any gene: 10. Germline V gene sequence: CDR1 LGHNT, CDR2 FRNRAP. The CDR3 spans 16 residues. The CDR3 reads CASGLSLGDSIYEQYV. The CDR3 DNA is TGTGCTAGTGGTTTGTCACTCGGGGACAGCATCTACGAGCAGTACGTC.

Here the CDR3 reads CASSLRPSGALNTGELFF. In DNA form, the CDR3 reads TGTGCCAGCAGCTTGCGGCCTAGCGGGGCCTTAAACACCGGGGAGCTGTTTTTT. V and J are TRBV7-2 and TRBJ2-2; 9 nucleotides line up with TRBD2. Trimming removed 3 bases from V and 2 bases from J; junction bases left unmatched: 10. This CDR3 is built from 18 residues. Germline V gene sequence: CDR1 SGHTA, CDR2 FQGNSA.

In its sample, this clone was seen once. DNA of the CDR3: TGTGCCAGCAGTGAAAGGGGTGAGCAGTTCTTC. This codes for CASSERGEQFF. The rearrangement joins TRBV6-1 to TRBJ2-1, with a tentative D call TRBD1 (5 bases). In germline, CDR1 is MNHNS, CDR2 SASEGT. This CDR3 region has 11 residues. Trimming cost V 2 bases and J 9 bases, with 5 bases left between them.

The gene calls are TRBV11-2 and TRBJ2-1, with D maybe TRBD1 (5 bases). V was trimmed by 5 bases and J by 3 bases, leaving 8 bases between them. Germline loops: CDR1 SGHAT, CDR2 FQNNGV. The CDR3 is made up of 13 amino acids. CDR3 sequence: CASSLDSYNEQFF. CDR3 sequence (DNA): TGTGCCAGCAGCCTCGACAGCTACAATGAGCAGTTCTTC.

The chain is built from TRBV11-3 and TRBJ2-7; the D is unclear. V was pared by 2 bases and J by 6 bases, with 11 bases between. This CDR3 has 13 residues. Germline CDR1 reads SGHNT; CDR2 reads YENEEA. In DNA form, the CDR3 reads TGTGCCAGCAGCTTACCTTATCCGGGCGAGCAGTACTTC. It encodes CASSLPYPGEQYF.

This chain connects TRBV30 to TRBJ1-2, with a possible D match to TRBD1 (5 bases). The CDR3 length is 15 residues. Germline V CDR1 and CDR2: GTSNPN, SVGIG (reference sequence). Trimming removed 2 bases from V and 7 bases from J, with 20 bases in between. CDR3 residues: CAWSISRGGEGGYTF. The CDR3 nucleotides are TGTGCCTGGAGTATATCCCGAGGAGGGGAGGGTGGCTACACCTTC.

The rearrangement links TRBV10-2 to TRBJ1-5; a weak D match, TRBD1 (5 bases). The germline V gene has CDR1 WSHSY and CDR2 SAAADI. The CDR3 sequence is 16 residues long. V lost 2 bases to trimming and J lost 0 bases, with 11 bases between them. The CDR3 region has the DNA TGCGCCAGCAGTGAGGAAACAGGTCATAGCAATCAGCCCCAGCATTTT. Amino acids: CASSEETGHSNQPQHF.

The chain has TRBV10-3 and TRBJ1-4; 7 bases are a match to TRBD1. The CDR3 extends over 16 amino acids. V was pared by 6 bases and J by 4 bases, with 11 bases of the junction left unmatched. Germline V CDR1 and CDR2: ENHRY, SYGVKD. The DNA for the CDR3 is TGTGCCATCAGCGAAGACAGGGCCGCGGGTAATGAAAAACTGTTTTTT. Its protein is CAISEDRAAGNEKLFF.

The chain has TRBV7-2 and TRBJ1-2; D call uncertain. CDR3 length: 16 residues. Germline V gene data show CDR1 as SGHTA and CDR2 as FQGNSA. The V and J ends lost 5 bases and 2 bases respectively, with 18 bases between them. In DNA, the CDR3 is TGTGCCAGCAGCACGCCTGGCACATCAAGAAACTATGGCTACACCTTC. Its translation: CASSTPGTSRNYGYTF.